The rows below give T cell receptor beta chains drawn from one sample of a study of blood T cell repertoires in COVID-19. Clones were sequenced by immunoSEQ multiplex PCR, and TCRdb holds only the in-frame ones, with some missing. The sample includes over 85,000 clones, nearly 90% of them seen just once. The sample was peripheral blood. The receptors here all came from a man aged 65 to 85 with acute or convalescent COVID-19. Both conserved end residues are part of each CDR3. D genes are given only for firm matches. A clone size is listed for some rows: how often the clone was seen (once, few, many), or a class if it is expanded.

j_gene,v_gene,d_gene,abundance,CDR3nt,CDR3aa
TRBJ1-2,TRBV9,TRBD1,-,TGTGCCAGCAGCGTAGCCCCGGGACAGGGATATGGCTACACCTTC,CASSVAPGQGYGYTF
TRBJ2-5,TRBV5-1,-,-,TGCGCCAGCCGCCCAGGCGGGGAGACTCAAGAGACCCAGTACTTC,CASRPGGETQETQYF
TRBJ2-5,TRBV7-9,-,once,TGTGCCAGCAGCGCCGGGACTTACGAAGAGACCCAGTACTTC,CASSAGTYEETQYF
TRBJ2-3,TRBV9,-,-,TGTGCCAGCAGCCTACGACAGTTTTTGGCAGATACGCAGTATTTT,CASSLRQFLADTQYF
TRBJ1-1,TRBV5-1,-,few,TGCGCCAGCAGCAGCCATACAGGGTCTTTCTTT,CASSSHTGSFF
TRBJ2-2,TRBV4-2,TRBD2,-,TGTGCCAGCAGCCGGTCACTAGCGGGGGGCGGCGGGGAGCTGTTTTTT,CASSRSLAGGGGELFF
TRBJ2-2,TRBV28,-,once,TGTGCCAGCAGACGACGACAGGCCGGGGAGCTGTTTTTT,CASRRRQAGELFF
TRBJ1-3,TRBV6-1,TRBD1,-,TGTGCCAGCAGTGAACGGGACAGGGTAGGAAACACCATATATTTT,CASSERDRVGNTIYF
TRBJ1-2,TRBV2,TRBD1,-,TGTGCCAGCAGTGTGGGACAGGGCCTTTTGAATGGCTACACCTTC,CASSVGQGLLNGYTF
TRBJ1-1,TRBV5-1,-,once,TGCGCCAGCAGCGAGACAGGGAACACTGAAGCTTTCTTT,CASSETGNTEAFF
TRBJ1-3,TRBV6-5,-,few,TGTGCCAGCAGCCCCTCAGGGGTTACTGGAAACACCATATATTTT,CASSPSGVTGNTIYF
TRBJ1-4,TRBV3-1/TRBV3-2,TRBD1,-,TGTGCCAGCAGCCGACAGGGGAGGGAAAAACTGTTTTTT,CASSRQGREKLFF
TRBJ2-3,TRBV7-2,-,-,TGTGCCAGCAGCTTAATCTCAGATACGCAGTATTTT,CASSLISDTQYF
TRBJ2-3,TRBV6-2/TRBV6-3,-,-,TGTGCCAGCAGTTACTCGGCTCGTTGGTATTTT,CASSYSARWYF
TRBJ1-2,TRBV28,-,few,TGTGCCAGCATACCTCCGGGACAATCCTCCTATGGCTACACCTTC,CASIPPGQSSYGYTF
TRBJ2-2,TRBV2,TRBD1,few,TGTGCCAGCAGGAGGGACAGAGCGAACACCGGGGAGCTGTTTTTT,CASRRDRANTGELFF
TRBJ2-6,TRBV5-1,-,-,TGCGCCAGCAGGAGACAGACCCTGCCCTCTGGGGCCAACGTCCTGACTTTC,CASRRQTLPSGANVLTF
TRBJ1-1,TRBV3-1/TRBV3-2,TRBD1,once,TGTGCCAGCAGCCAAGGGTGGGGACAGGGCCCTGTGGCTTTCTTT,CASSQGWGQGPVAFF
TRBJ1-1,TRBV5-8,TRBD1,-,TGTGCCAGCAGCAATGACCGGGACAGGGGACCTGAAGCTTTCTTT,CASSNDRDRGPEAFF
TRBJ1-2,TRBV28,-,-,TGTGCCAGCAGCCGTCAAGGGGGAACATTTTATGGCTACACCTTC,CASSRQGGTFYGYTF
TRBJ2-4,TRBV19,TRBD2,-,TGTGCCAGTAGTTCCCCCCGGACGGAACGCGGGGGCATTCAGTACTTC,CASSSPRTERGGIQYF
TRBJ1-4,TRBV2,-,-,TGTGCCAGCAGTGAAAACAGTTGGTCGTCTAATGAAAAACTGTTTTTT,CASSENSWSSNEKLFF
TRBJ2-3,TRBV9,TRBD2,-,TGTGCCAGCAGCGTAGCGATTAGCGGGGGCACAGATACGCAGTATTTT,CASSVAISGGTDTQYF
TRBJ2-2,TRBV2,TRBD1,-,TGTGCCAGCAGAACAGGGGGGAACACCGGGGAGCTGTTTTTT,CASRTGGNTGELFF
TRBJ1-5,TRBV5-4,TRBD1,-,TGTGCCAGCAGTTCCGACAGGGTACAGCCCCAGCATTTT,CASSSDRVQPQHF
TRBJ1-5,TRBV19,-,-,TGTGCCAGTACTCCCGGGGGGGGTGGACAGCCCCAGCATTTT,CASTPGGGGQPQHF
TRBJ2-3,TRBV20-1,TRBD2,-,TGCAGTGCTCCAGCGGGGCAGGGGCAGTATTTT,CSAPAGQGQYF
TRBJ2-7,TRBV19,TRBD1,-,TGTGCCAGTAGTATAGATGCCAGGGGGCTCAACGAGCAGTACTTC,CASSIDARGLNEQYF
TRBJ2-3,TRBV7-9,TRBD2,-,TGTGCCAGCAGCTTAGGGTCTAGCGGGGGCGACACAGATACGCAGTATTTT,CASSLGSSGGDTDTQYF
TRBJ1-4,TRBV5-4,TRBD1,-,TGTGCCAGCAGCACAGGGACAGGGAATAATGAAAAACTGTTTTTT,CASSTGTGNNEKLFF
TRBJ2-7,TRBV30,TRBD1,-,TGTGCCTGGAGAAGGACAGGGGTCAACGAGCAGTACTTC,CAWRRTGVNEQYF
TRBJ1-1,TRBV5-4,-,-,TGTGCCAGCAGCCGGGAGGGAGTCAACACTGAAGCTTTCTTT,CASSREGVNTEAFF
TRBJ1-3,TRBV6-5,-,-,TGTGCCAGCAGGTACGCGAGCTCTGGAAACACCATATATTTT,CASRYASSGNTIYF
TRBJ1-1,TRBV6-5,TRBD1,-,TGTGCCAGCAGCCGCGAAGGGGGCGCAAGCACTGAAGCTTTCTTT,CASSREGGASTEAFF
TRBJ2-7,TRBV7-4,-,-,TGTGCCAGCAGCCGCTCCTACGAGCAGTACTTC,CASSRSYEQYF